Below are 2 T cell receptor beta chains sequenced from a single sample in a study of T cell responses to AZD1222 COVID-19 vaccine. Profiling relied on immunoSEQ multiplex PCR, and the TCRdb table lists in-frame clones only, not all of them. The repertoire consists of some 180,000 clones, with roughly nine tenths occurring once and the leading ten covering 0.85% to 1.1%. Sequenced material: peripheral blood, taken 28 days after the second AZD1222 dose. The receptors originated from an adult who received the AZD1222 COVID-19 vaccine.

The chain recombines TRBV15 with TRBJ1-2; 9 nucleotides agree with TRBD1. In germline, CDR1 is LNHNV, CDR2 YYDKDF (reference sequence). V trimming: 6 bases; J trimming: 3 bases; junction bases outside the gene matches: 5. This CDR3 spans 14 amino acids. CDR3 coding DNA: TGTGCCACCAGGAGACAGGGGGGACACTATGGCTACACCTTC. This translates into CATRRQGGHYGYTF.

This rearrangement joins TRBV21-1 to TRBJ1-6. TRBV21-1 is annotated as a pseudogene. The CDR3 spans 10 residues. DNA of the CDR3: TGTGCCACCCGGTTTTCACCCCTCCACTTT. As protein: CATRFSPLHF.